This T cell receptor (beta chain) was retrieved from a study of STAT5B mutations in CD4+ large granular lymphocyte leukemia. The CDR3 loop spans 13 amino acids. The V end was cut by 5 bases, the J end by 4 bases, with 9 bases between. Germline values: CDR1 SGHVS, CDR2 FNYEAQ. Worth noting for this clone: Its cognate antigen is unknown.

Study-wide findings and caveats: Top patient clones used TRBV06 genes more often: 8/27 versus 2/35 in controls.

Method: immunoSEQ multiplex PCR; TCRdb's copy keeps in-frame clones and lacks some. Of around 20,000 clones in the sample, around three quarters were seen once. The TCR originated in a human donor in good health. This rearrangement joins TRBV7-6 to TRBJ2-1; TRBD1 is a possible D gene (6 bases). Sequencing was performed on CD4+ T cells from blood buffy coats. The chain's CDR3 is CASSRDIYNEQFF. CDR3 nucleotides: TGTGCCAGCAGCCGGGACATTTACAATGAGCAGTTCTTC.